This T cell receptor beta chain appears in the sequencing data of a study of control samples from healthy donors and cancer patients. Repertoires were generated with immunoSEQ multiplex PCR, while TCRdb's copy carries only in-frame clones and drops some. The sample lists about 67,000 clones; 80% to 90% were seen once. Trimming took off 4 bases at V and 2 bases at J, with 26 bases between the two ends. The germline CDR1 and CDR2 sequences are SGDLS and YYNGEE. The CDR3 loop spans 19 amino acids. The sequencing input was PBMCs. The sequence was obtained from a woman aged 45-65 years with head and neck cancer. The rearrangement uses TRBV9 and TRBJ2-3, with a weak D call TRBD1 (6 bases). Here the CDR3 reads CASSPTHGQSTTNTDTQYF. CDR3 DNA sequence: TGTGCCAGCAGCCCGACCCATGGACAGAGCACAACGAACACAGATACGCAGTATTTT.